This paragraph reports one TCR beta chain. This CDR3 comprises 13 residues. Germline V lookup: CDR1 ENHRY, CDR2 SYGVKD. The V and J ends lost 0 bases and 4 bases respectively, with 4 bases between them. Measured with immunoSEQ multiplex PCR; TCRdb has only the in-frame clones, and not every one. The sample lists about 70,000 clones; roughly 92% were seen once. This specimen comes from a study of technical replicates of blood from a few donors. The chain combines TRBV10-3 with TRBJ2-1; D is uncertain. Source material: T cells isolated from PBMCs. The TCR was taken from a human donor in good health. The CDR3 spells CAISESLYNEQFF. The DNA for the CDR3 is TGTGCCATCAGTGAGTCTCTGTACAATGAGCAGTTCTTC.